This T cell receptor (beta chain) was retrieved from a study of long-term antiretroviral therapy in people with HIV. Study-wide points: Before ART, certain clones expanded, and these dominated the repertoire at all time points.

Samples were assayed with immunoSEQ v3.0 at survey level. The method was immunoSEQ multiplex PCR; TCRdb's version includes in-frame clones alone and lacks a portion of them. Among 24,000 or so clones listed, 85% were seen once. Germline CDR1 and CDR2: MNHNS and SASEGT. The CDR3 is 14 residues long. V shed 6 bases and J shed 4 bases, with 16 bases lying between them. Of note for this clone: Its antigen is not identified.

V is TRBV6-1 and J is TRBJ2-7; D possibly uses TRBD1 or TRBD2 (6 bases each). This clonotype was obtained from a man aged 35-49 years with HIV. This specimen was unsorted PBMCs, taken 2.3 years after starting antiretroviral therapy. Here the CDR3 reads CASRRGGPNYEQYF. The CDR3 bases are TGTGCCAGCAGGAGAGGGGGGCCGAATTACGAGCAGTACTTC.